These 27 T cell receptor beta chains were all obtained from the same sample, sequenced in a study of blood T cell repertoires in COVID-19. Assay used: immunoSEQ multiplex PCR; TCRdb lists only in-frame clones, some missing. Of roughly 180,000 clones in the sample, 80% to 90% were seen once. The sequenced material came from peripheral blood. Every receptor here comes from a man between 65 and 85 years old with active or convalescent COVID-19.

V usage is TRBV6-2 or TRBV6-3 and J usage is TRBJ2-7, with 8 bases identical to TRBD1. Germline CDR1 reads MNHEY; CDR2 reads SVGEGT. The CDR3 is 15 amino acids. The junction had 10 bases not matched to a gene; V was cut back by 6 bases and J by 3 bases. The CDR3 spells CASSKSRGRSYEQYF. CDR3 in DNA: TGTGCCAGCAGCAAATCCAGGGGGCGCAGCTACGAGCAGTACTTC.

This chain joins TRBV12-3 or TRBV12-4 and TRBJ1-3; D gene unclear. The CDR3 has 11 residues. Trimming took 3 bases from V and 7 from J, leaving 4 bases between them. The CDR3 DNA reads TGTGCCAGCAGTTTCCGGAACACCATATATTTT. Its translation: CASSFRNTIYF.

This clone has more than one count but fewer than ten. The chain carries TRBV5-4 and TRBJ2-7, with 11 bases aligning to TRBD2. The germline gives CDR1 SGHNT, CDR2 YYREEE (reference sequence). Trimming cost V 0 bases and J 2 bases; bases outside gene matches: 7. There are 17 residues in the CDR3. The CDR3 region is CASSLDPGLAETYEQYF. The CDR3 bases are TGTGCCAGCAGCTTGGACCCGGGACTAGCGGAGACCTACGAGCAGTACTTC.

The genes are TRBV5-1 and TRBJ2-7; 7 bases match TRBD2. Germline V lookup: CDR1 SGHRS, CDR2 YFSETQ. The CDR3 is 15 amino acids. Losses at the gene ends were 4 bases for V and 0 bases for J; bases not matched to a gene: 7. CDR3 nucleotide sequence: TGCGCCAGCAGCCCCGAGGGCGGGAGCTCCTACGAGCAGTACTTC. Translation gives CASSPEGGSSYEQYF.

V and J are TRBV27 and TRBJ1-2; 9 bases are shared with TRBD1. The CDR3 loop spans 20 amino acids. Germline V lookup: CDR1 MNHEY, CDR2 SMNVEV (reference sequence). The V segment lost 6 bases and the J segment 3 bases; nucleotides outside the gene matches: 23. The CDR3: CASSLYLDFPTGGNYYGYTF. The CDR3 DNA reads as TGTGCCAGCAGCCTTTACCTAGACTTCCCGACAGGGGGAAACTACTATGGCTACACCTTC.

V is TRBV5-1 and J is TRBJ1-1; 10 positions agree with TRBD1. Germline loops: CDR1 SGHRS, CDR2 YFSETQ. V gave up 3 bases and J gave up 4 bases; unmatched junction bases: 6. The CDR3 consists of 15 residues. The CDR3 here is CASSSGQGGSTEAFF. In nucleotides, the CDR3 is TGCGCCAGCAGCTCAGGACAGGGGGGAAGCACTGAAGCTTTCTTT.

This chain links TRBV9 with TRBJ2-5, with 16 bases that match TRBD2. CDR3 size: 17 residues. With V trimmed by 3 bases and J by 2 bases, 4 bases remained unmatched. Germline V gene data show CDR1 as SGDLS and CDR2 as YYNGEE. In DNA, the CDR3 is TGTGCCAGCAGCGAAGGGACTAGCGGGAGGGGACAAGAGACCCAGTACTTC. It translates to CASSEGTSGRGQETQYF.

The CDR3 spells CASSPKGERGNYGYTF. In DNA, the CDR3 is TGTGCCAGCTCACCTAAGGGGGAGCGGGGGAACTATGGCTACACCTTC. The V gene is TRBV18, the J gene TRBJ1-2, with D perhaps TRBD1 (6 bases). The CDR3 is made up of 16 amino acids. Per the germline V gene, CDR1 is KGHSH and CDR2 is LQKENI. With 3 bases removed from V and 2 bases from J, the gap between germline ends came to 16 bases.

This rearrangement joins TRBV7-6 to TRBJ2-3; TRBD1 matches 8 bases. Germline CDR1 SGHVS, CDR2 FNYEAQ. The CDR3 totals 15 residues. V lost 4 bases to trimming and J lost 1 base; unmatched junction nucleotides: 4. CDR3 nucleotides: TGTGCCAGCAGCTCCGGACAGGGTCGCACAGATACGCAGTATTTT. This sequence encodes CASSSGQGRTDTQYF. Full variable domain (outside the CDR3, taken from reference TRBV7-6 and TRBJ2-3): GAGVSQSPRYKVTKRGQDVALRCDPISGHVSLYWYRQALGQGPEFLTYFNYEAQQDKSGLPNDRFSAERPEGSISTLTIQRTEQRDSAMYRCASSSGQGRTDTQYFGPGTRLTVL.

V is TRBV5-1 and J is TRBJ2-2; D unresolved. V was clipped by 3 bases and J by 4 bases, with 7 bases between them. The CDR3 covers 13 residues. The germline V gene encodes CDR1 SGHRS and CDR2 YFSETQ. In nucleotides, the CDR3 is TGCGCCAGCAGCTCCTCAGTCACCGGGGAGCTGTTTTTT. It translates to CASSSSVTGELFF.

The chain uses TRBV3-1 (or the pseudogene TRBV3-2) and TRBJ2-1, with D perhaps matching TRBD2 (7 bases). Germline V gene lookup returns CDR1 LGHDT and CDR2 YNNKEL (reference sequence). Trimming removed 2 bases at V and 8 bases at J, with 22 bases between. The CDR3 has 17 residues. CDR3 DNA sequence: TGTGCCAGCAGCCAACGAGTACTGAGGGGGGGGTTGGATGAGCAGTTCTTC. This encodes CASSQRVLRGGLDEQFF.

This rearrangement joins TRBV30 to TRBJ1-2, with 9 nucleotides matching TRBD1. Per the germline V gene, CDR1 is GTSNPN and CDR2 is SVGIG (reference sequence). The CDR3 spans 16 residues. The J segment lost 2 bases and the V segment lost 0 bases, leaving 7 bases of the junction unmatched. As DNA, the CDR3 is TGTGCCTGGAGTGTCGGACAGGGGTTGTGGAACTATGGCTACACCTTC. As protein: CAWSVGQGLWNYGYTF. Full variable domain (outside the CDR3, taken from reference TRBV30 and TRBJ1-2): SQTIHQWPATLVQPVGSPLSLECTVEGTSNPNLYWYRQAAGRGLQLLFYSVGIGQISSEVPQNLSASRPQDRQFILSSKKLLLSDSGFYLCAWSVGQGLWNYGYTFGSGTRLTVV.

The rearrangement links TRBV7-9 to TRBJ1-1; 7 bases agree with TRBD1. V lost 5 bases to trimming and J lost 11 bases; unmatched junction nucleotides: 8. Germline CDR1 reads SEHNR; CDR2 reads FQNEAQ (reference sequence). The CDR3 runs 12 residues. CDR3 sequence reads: CASSQGTAPAFF. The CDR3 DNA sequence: TGTGCCAGCAGCCAAGGGACAGCCCCGGCTTTCTTT.

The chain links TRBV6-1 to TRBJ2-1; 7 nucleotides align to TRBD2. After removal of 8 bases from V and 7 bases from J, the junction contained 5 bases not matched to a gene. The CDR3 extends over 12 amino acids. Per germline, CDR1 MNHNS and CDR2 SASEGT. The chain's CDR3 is CASRVGGNEQFF. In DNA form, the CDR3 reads TGTGCCAGCCGGGTGGGGGGGAATGAGCAGTTCTTC.

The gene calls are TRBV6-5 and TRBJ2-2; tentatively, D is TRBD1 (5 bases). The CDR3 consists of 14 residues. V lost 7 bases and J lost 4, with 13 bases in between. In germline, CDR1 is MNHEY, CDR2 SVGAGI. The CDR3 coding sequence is TGTGCCAGCAATCGAGACAGTGTCACCGGGGAGCTGTTTTTT. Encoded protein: CASNRDSVTGELFF.

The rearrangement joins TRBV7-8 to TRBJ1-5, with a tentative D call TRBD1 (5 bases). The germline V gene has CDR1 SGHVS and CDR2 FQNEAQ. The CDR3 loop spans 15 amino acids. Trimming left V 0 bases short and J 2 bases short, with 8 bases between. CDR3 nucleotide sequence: TGTGCCAGCAGCTTAGCGGGGCGACGCAATCAGCCCCAGCATTTT. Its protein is CASSLAGRRNQPQHF.

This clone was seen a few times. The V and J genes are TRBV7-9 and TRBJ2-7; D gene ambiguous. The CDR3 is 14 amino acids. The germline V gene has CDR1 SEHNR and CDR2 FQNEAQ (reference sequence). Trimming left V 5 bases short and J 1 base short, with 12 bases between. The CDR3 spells CASSHSRLSYEQYF. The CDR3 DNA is TGTGCCAGCAGCCACAGCCGATTGTCCTACGAGCAGTACTTC.

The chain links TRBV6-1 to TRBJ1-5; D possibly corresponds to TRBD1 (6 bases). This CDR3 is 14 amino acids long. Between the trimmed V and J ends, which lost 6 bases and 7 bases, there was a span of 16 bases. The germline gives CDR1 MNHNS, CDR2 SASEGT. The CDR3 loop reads CASSDTGLRQPQHF. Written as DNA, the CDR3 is TGTGCCAGCAGCGATACAGGGCTTCGGCAGCCCCAGCATTTT.

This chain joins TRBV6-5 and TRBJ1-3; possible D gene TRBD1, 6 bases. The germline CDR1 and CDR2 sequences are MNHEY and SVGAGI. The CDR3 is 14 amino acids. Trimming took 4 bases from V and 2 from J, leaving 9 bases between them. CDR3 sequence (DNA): TGTGCCAGCAGTTCACCAGGGGCTGGAAACACCATATATTTT. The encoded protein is CASSSPGAGNTIYF.

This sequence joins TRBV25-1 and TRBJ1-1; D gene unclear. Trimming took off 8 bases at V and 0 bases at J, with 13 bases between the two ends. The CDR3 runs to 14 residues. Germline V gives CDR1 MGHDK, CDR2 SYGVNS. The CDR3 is CASGLGGVNTEAFF. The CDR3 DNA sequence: TGTGCCAGCGGACTCGGTGGGGTGAACACTGAAGCTTTCTTT.

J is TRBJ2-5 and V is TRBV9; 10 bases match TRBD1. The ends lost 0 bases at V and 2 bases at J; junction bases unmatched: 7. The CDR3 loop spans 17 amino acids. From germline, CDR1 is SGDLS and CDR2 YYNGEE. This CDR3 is CASSVGFQDRGQETQYF. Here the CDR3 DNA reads TGTGCCAGCAGCGTAGGGTTCCAGGACAGGGGGCAAGAGACCCAGTACTTC.

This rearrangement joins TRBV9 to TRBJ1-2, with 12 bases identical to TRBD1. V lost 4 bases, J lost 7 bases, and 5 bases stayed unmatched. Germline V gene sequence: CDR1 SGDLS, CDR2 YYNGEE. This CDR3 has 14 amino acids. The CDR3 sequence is CASSPGQGAGGYTF. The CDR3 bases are TGTGCCAGCAGCCCGGGACAGGGGGCTGGTGGCTACACCTTC.

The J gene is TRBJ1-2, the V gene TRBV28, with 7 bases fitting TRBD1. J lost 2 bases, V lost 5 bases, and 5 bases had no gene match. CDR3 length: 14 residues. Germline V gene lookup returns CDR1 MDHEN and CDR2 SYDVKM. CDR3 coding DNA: TGTGCCAGCAGTCGACAGGGCCAGAACTATGGCTACACCTTC. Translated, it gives CASSRQGQNYGYTF.

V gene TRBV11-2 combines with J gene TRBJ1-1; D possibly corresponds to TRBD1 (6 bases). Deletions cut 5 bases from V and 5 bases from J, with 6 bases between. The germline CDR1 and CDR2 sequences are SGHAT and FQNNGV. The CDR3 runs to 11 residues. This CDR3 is CASSQGTEAFF. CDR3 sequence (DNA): TGTGCCAGCAGCCAGGGGACTGAAGCTTTCTTT.

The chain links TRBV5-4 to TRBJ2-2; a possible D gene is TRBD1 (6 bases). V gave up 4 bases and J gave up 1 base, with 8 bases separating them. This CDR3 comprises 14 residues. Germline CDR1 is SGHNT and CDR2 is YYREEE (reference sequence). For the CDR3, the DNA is TGTGCCAGCAGCCGGACAGAGAACACCGGGGAGCTGTTTTTT. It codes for CASSRTENTGELFF.

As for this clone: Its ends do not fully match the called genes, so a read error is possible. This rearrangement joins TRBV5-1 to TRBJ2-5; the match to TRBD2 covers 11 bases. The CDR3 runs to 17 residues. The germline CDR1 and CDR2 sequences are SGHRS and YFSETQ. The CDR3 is CASNLGTSGSFQETQYF. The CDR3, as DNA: TGCGCCAGCAACTTGGGTACTAGCGGGAGCTTCCAAGAGACCCAGTACTTC.

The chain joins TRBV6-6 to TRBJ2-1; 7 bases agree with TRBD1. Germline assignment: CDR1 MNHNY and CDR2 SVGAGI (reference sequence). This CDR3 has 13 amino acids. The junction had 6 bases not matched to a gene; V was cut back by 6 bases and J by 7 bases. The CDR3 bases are TGTGCCAGCAGCCTCAGGGGGTTAAATGAGCAGTTCTTC. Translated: CASSLRGLNEQFF.